This entry is about one T cell receptor beta chain. Recruited during active infection, patients (from Seattle) were subsequently followed longitudinally. The sample comes from a study of blood T cell repertoires in COVID-19. Looking at the study overall: The cDNA or gDNA used as material had been derived from T cells, B-cell-depleted T cells, or PBMCs.

Authors' data handling: Cell counts per sample came from amplifying reference gene primers. Sequenced by immunoSEQ multiplex PCR; TCRdb stores in-frame clones only, minus some. V and J calls and clone size follow that table, whereas D and trimming were derived from the DNA. The data hold roughly 380,000 clones, with roughly 90% observed a single time. Specimen: peripheral blood. The source of this sequence is a woman between 40 and 55 years old with COVID-19, enrolled during active disease.

In nucleotides, the CDR3 is TGTGCCAGCAGCGCGCTCCTACCCGTACGCGCCTCTGGGGCCAACGTCCTGACTTTC. This gives the protein CASSALLPVRASGANVLTF. The rearrangement joins TRBV5-6 to TRBJ2-6, with D uncertain. CDR3 length: 19 amino acids. Deletions cut 4 bases from V and 0 bases from J, with 20 bases between. Germline V gene sequence: CDR1 SGHDT, CDR2 YYEEEE.